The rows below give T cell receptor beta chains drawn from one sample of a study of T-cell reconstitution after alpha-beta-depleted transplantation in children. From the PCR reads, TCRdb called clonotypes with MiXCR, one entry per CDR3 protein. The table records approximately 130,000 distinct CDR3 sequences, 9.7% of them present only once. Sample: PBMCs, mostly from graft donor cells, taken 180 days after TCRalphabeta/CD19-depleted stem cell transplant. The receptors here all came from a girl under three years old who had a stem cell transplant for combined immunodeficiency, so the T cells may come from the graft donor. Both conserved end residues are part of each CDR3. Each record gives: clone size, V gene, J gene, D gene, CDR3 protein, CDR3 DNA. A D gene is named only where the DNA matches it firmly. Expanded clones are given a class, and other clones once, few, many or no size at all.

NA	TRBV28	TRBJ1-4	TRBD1	CASSSQGAWDKLFF	TGTGCCAGCAGTTCACAGGGGGCCTGGGATAAACTGTTTTTT
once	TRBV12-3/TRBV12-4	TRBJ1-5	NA	CASSFMGESQTQHF	TGTGCCAGCAGTTTTATGGGGGAAAGTCAGACCCAGCATTTT
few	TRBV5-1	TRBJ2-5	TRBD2	CASSLPAGEVVRETQYF	TGCGCCAGCAGCTTGCCAGCGGGAGAGGTAGTACGAGAGACCCAGTACTTC
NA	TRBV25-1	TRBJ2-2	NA	CASSEWGSSAGELFF	TGTGCCAGCAGTGAGTGGGGTTCTAGCGCCGGGGAGCTGTTTTTT
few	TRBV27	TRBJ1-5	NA	CASGGNQPQHF	TGTGCCAGCGGGGGTAATCAGCCCCAGCATTTT
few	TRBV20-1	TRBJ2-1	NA	CSARLGGEQFF	TGCAGTGCCAGACTAGGGGGCGAGCAGTTCTTC
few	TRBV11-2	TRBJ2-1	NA	CASSRTGLPTYNEQFF	TGTGCCAGCAGCCGGACGGGACTTCCTACCTACAATGAGCAGTTCTTC
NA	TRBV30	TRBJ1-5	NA	CAWSPGVRQPQHF	TGTGCCTGGAGCCCTGGGGTCAGGCAGCCCCAGCATTTT
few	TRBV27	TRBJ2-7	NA	CASSSVGSSYEQYF	TGTGCCAGCAGCTCCGTGGGGAGCTCCTACGAGCAGTACTTC
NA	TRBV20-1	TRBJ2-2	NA	CSTLLLGGADTGELFF	TGCAGTACCCTCCTTTTGGGGGGCGCGGACACCGGGGAGCTGTTTTTT
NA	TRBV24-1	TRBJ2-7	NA	CATLGGSLGLYEQYF	TGTGCCACCCTCGGGGGATCATTGGGATTATACGAGCAGTACTTC
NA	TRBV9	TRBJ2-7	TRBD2	CASSPSGGWREGRRSYEQYF	TGTGCCAGCAGCCCTTCCGGCGGCTGGCGGGAGGGCCGTCGATCCTACGAGCAGTACTTC
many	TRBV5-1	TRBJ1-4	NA	CASSLGEKLFF	TGCGCCAGCAGCTTGGGCGAAAAACTGTTTTTT
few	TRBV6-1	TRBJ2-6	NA	CASSTRISGANVLTF	TGTGCCAGCAGCACAAGGATCTCTGGGGCCAACGTCCTGACTTTC
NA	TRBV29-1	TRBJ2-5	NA	CSVEGEGHSRYF	TGCAGCGTTGAAGGGGAGGGACACTCCAGGTACTTC
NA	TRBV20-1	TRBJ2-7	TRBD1	CSARYRGRGGEQYF	TGCAGTGCTAGGTACAGGGGGCGCGGTGGGGAGCAGTACTTC
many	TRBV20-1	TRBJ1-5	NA	CSARDAQVSNQPQHF	TGCAGTGCTAGAGATGCCCAGGTTAGCAATCAGCCCCAGCATTTT
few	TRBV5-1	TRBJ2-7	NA	CASSLVGQFYEQYF	TGCGCCAGCAGCTTGGTCGGACAGTTCTACGAGCAGTACTTC
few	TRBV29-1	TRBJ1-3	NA	CSVAGQLSGNTIYF	TGCAGCGTTGCTGGACAGCTCTCTGGAAACACCATATATTTT
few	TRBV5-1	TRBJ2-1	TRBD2	CASSLSSGGFGNEQFF	TGCGCCAGCAGCTTGTCTAGCGGGGGGTTCGGGAATGAGCAGTTCTTC
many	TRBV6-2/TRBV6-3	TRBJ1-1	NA	CASSTPGGNVTEAFF	TGTGCCAGCAGTACGCCTGGGGGGAACGTGACTGAAGCTTTCTTT